These T cell receptor beta chains were read from a single sample in a study of T-cell reconstitution after alpha-beta-depleted transplantation in children. A single record per CDR3 protein comes from TCRdb applying MiXCR to the PCR reads. The sample consists of over 550,000 distinct CDR3 sequences, about 10% of them appearing once. The sample consisted of PBMCs from the stem cell graft donor, taken from the stem cell graft. The origin of the receptors is a human donor who donated a stem cell graft to a child with acute myeloid leukemia. Both conserved end residues are part of each CDR3. D genes are given only for firm matches. A row's size may be missing; if present it is once, few, many or a size class.

d_call,j_call,v_call,clone_size,cdr3_aa,cdr3_nt
NA,TRBJ2-5,TRBV6-5,NA,CASSFALGLGETQYF,TGTGCCAGCAGTTTTGCGTTGGGTCTTGGAGAGACCCAGTACTTC
TRBD2,TRBJ2-1,TRBV29-1,few,CSAPGLAGGRNEQFF,TGCAGCGCCCCGGGACTAGCGGGAGGTCGAAATGAGCAGTTCTTC
NA,TRBJ1-6,TRBV12-3/TRBV12-4,NA,CASSTTGFPLHF,TGTGCCAGCAGTACCACAGGGTTTCCCCTCCACTTT
NA,TRBJ2-7,TRBV3-1,many,CASSQGRERPISYEQYF,TGTGCCAGCAGCCAAGGACGGGAACGCCCAATCTCCTACGAGCAGTACTTC
TRBD2,TRBJ2-5,TRBV12-3/TRBV12-4,few,CASSPVGSGKETQYF,TGTGCCAGCAGCCCCGTAGGAAGCGGGAAAGAGACCCAGTACTTC
NA,TRBJ2-7,TRBV7-2,few,CASSLARYPYEQYF,TGTGCCAGCAGCTTGGCTAGATACCCCTACGAGCAGTACTTC
NA,TRBJ2-7,TRBV7-2,few,CASSPYVKSYEQYF,TGTGCCAGCAGCCCCTATGTAAAGTCCTACGAGCAGTACTTC
TRBD2,TRBJ2-7,TRBV15,many,CATSSPSGRRYEQYF,TGTGCCACCAGCAGTCCTAGCGGGAGGAGGTACGAGCAGTACTTC
NA,TRBJ1-2,TRBV12-3/TRBV12-4,few,CASSFNPGNGYTF,TGTGCCAGCAGTTTTAACCCAGGGAACGGCTACACCTTC
NA,TRBJ2-3,TRBV5-1,many,CASSFPGADTQYF,TGCGCCAGCAGCTTTCCGGGCGCAGATACGCAGTATTTT
NA,TRBJ2-6,TRBV5-1,NA,CASSFKTGGANVLTF,TGCGCCAGCAGCTTTAAAACAGGTGGGGCCAACGTCCTGACTTTC
NA,TRBJ2-1,TRBV20-1,many,CSAKPSWGAIYNEQFF,TGCAGTGCCAAGCCCTCCTGGGGGGCCATTTACAATGAGCAGTTCTTC
NA,TRBJ2-7,TRBV6-2/TRBV6-3,many,CASSYAVGSSYEQYF,TGTGCCAGCAGTTACGCGGTCGGCAGCTCCTACGAGCAGTACTTC
NA,TRBJ2-7,TRBV7-2,many,CASSSRQTEGGRAYEQYF,TGTGCCAGCAGCTCAAGACAAACCGAGGGGGGACGGGCCTACGAGCAGTACTTC
NA,TRBJ2-7,TRBV21-1,NA,CASSKGVRTFPYEQYF,TGTGCCAGCAGCAAAGGAGTCAGGACGTTCCCCTACGAGCAGTACTTC
NA,TRBJ2-5,TRBV28,many,CASSSRVRETQYF,TGTGCCAGCAGTTCGAGGGTTCGAGAGACCCAGTACTTC
NA,TRBJ2-2,TRBV29-1,NA,CSVEDLRNTGELFF,TGCAGCGTTGAAGATCTTAGAAACACCGGGGAGCTGTTTTTT
NA,TRBJ2-3,TRBV5-6,few,CASSSPEGLVVTDTQYF,TGTGCCAGCAGCTCTCCCGAGGGGCTGGTGGTCACAGATACGCAGTATTTT
NA,TRBJ1-1,TRBV6-2/TRBV6-3,many,CASSYTRDASRNTEAFF,TGTGCCAGCAGTTACACTAGGGACGCCTCCAGGAACACTGAAGCTTTCTTT
NA,TRBJ2-3,TRBV20-1,few,CSAVRDPGGTDTQYF,TGCAGTGCTGTCCGGGACCCCGGCGGGACAGATACGCAGTATTTT
NA,TRBJ2-1,TRBV9,few,CASSVSSGAYNEQFF,TGTGCCAGCAGCGTCAGCTCTGGGGCCTACAATGAGCAGTTCTTC
TRBD1,TRBJ1-2,TRBV20-1,few,CSALHRGDYGYTF,TGCAGTGCCCTGCACAGGGGAGACTATGGCTACACCTTC
NA,TRBJ2-1,TRBV5-5,NA,CASSLSWSRDEQFF,TGTGCCAGCAGCTTGTCTTGGAGTCGGGATGAGCAGTTCTTC
NA,TRBJ2-7,TRBV28,NA,CASSLAARGVEQYF,TGTGCCAGCAGTTTAGCGGCCAGGGGGGTCGAGCAGTACTTC
NA,TRBJ1-5,TRBV15,few,CATSRRGAYQPQHF,TGTGCCACCAGCAGGCGGGGGGCATATCAGCCCCAGCATTTT
NA,TRBJ2-2,TRBV10-3,many,CAISREYTGELFF,TGTGCCATCAGCAGGGAATACACCGGGGAGCTGTTTTTT
TRBD1,TRBJ1-2,TRBV20-1,few,CSAREPGQGNYGYTF,TGCAGTGCTCGAGAACCGGGACAGGGAAACTATGGCTACACCTTC
TRBD2,TRBJ2-1,TRBV7-2,few,CASSLAALAGVEGNEQFF,TGTGCCAGCAGCTTAGCGGCACTAGCGGGAGTCGAGGGAAATGAGCAGTTCTTC
NA,TRBJ2-3,TRBV5-1,many,CASSLGTITDTQYF,TGCGCCAGCAGCTTGGGGACTATCACAGATACGCAGTATTTT
TRBD1,TRBJ2-7,TRBV29-1,NA,CSARFGTGGDEQYF,TGCAGCGCCCGCTTCGGGACAGGGGGCGACGAGCAGTACTTC
TRBD1,TRBJ1-1,TRBV7-9,few,CASSFVTGGYTEAFF,TGTGCCAGCAGCTTTGTTACAGGGGGCTACACTGAAGCTTTCTTT
NA,TRBJ1-3,TRBV6-5,NA,CASSYSSRVGGNTIYF,TGTGCCAGCAGTTACTCGAGCCGGGTCGGTGGAAACACCATATATTTT
TRBD1,TRBJ1-5,TRBV25-1,few,CASSESGTGGVQPQHF,TGTGCCAGCAGTGAATCGGGGACAGGGGGCGTTCAGCCCCAGCATTTT
TRBD1,TRBJ1-6,TRBV25-1,few,CASSATGTAGSPLHF,TGTGCCAGCAGTGCGACAGGGACGGCAGGATCACCCCTCCACTTT
TRBD2,TRBJ2-1,TRBV7-8,NA,CASSPFGTSGTYNEQFF,TGTGCCAGCAGCCCATTTGGGACTAGCGGGACCTACAATGAGCAGTTCTTC
NA,TRBJ2-2,TRBV4-3,few,CASSHGRYTGELFF,TGCGCCAGCAGCCATGGACGGTACACCGGGGAGCTGTTTTTT
TRBD2,TRBJ2-1,TRBV20-1,many,CSAHSGRSNEQFF,TGCAGTGCTCACAGCGGGAGAAGCAATGAGCAGTTCTTC
NA,TRBJ2-2,TRBV29-1,NA,CSVVLRTGELFF,TGCAGCGTTGTTTTAAGGACCGGGGAGCTGTTTTTT
TRBD1,TRBJ2-1,TRBV5-1,NA,CASRPGQGAYNEQFF,TGCGCCAGCAGGCCGGGACAGGGGGCATACAATGAGCAGTTCTTC
NA,TRBJ2-5,TRBV7-9,few,CASSLGGTFQETQYF,TGTGCCAGCAGCTTAGGGGGGACGTTCCAAGAGACCCAGTACTTC
NA,TRBJ2-5,TRBV6-2/TRBV6-3,few,CASSFLAQETQYF,TGTGCCAGCAGTTTCCTCGCACAAGAGACCCAGTACTTC
NA,TRBJ2-3,TRBV12-3/TRBV12-4,NA,CASSLTSGLSTDTQYF,TGTGCCAGCAGTTTAACGAGCGGGCTAAGCACAGATACGCAGTATTTT
TRBD2,TRBJ2-5,TRBV10-3,NA,CAISETGGPGETQYF,TGTGCCATCAGTGAAACGGGAGGGCCCGGAGAGACCCAGTACTTC
NA,TRBJ2-3,TRBV12-3/TRBV12-4,NA,CASTSARSDTQYF,TGTGCCAGCACCTCCGCTAGATCAGATACGCAGTATTTT
TRBD2,TRBJ2-3,TRBV12-3/TRBV12-4,many,CASASGRARTLDTQYF,TGTGCCAGTGCTAGCGGGAGGGCCCGAACCTTAGATACGCAGTATTTT
NA,TRBJ2-3,TRBV12-3/TRBV12-4,NA,CASTRGVVYYTQYF,TGTGCCAGCACCAGGGGAGTCGTGTATTATACGCAGTATTTT
NA,TRBJ2-1,TRBV9,NA,CASSKSGPYNEQFF,TGTGCCAGCTCTAAAAGCGGGCCTTACAATGAGCAGTTCTTC
NA,TRBJ1-1,TRBV20-1,few,CSARAYVNTEAFF,TGCAGTGCTAGAGCTTACGTGAACACTGAAGCTTTCTTT
NA,TRBJ1-5,TRBV6-1,NA,CASSKGLSNQPQHF,TGTGCCAGCAGTAAGGGACTGAGCAATCAGCCCCAGCATTTT
NA,TRBJ2-2,TRBV14,NA,CASARGANTGELFF,TGTGCCAGCGCGCGGGGAGCGAACACCGGGGAGCTGTTTTTT
TRBD1,TRBJ2-6,TRBV28,NA,CASISGTGTSGANVLTF,TGTGCCAGCATCTCCGGGACAGGGACCTCTGGGGCCAACGTCCTGACTTTC